This T cell receptor (beta chain) came from a study of blood T cell repertoires in COVID-19. Overall study: In each case, the material was cDNA or gDNA derived from T cells, B-cell-depleted T cells, or PBMCs.

Per the authors' pipeline: Nucleated cell counts were estimated from reference gene primer amplification. The repertoire was sequenced with immunoSEQ multiplex PCR; TCRdb's copy has only in-frame clones and lacks some. The V and J calls and the clone size are those of that table, but D and trimming were determined from the DNA. The sample yields just over 150,000 clones, about 80% seen once. The CDR3 length is 13 residues. Germline-derived CDR1 and CDR2 are SGHVS and FQNEAQ. The germline V and J ends were trimmed by 5 bases and 5 bases, with 12 bases remaining between them. Sequencing was performed on peripheral blood. The sequence was collected from a man between 60 and 75 years old with acute or convalescent COVID-19. The chain is built from TRBV7-8 and TRBJ1-2; D is perhaps TRBD1 (5 bases). The CDR3 nucleotides are TGTGCCAGCAGCCCTCCCGGGGGATATGGCTACACCTTC. Protein: CASSPPGGYGYTF.